These 8 T cell receptor beta chains came from one sample sequenced in a study of shared clonotypes between healthy human individuals. Generated by immunoSEQ multiplex PCR, the TCRdb table keeps only in-frame clones and is missing some. The data hold 2 million to 2.5 million clones, with approximately 95% observed a single time. The sequenced sample was naive CD4+ T cells from PBMCs. Subset meaning: CD45RA+ positively selected. The receptors here all came from a man aged 18 to 29 in good health. Some clones in this sample may be carry-over from other donors' samples.

This clone was seen once. The J gene is TRBJ2-2, the V gene TRBV10-1, with 7 bases fitting TRBD1. The CDR3 length is 18 residues. The germline V gene encodes CDR1 WNHNN and CDR2 SYGVQD (reference sequence). J lost 3 bases, V lost 8 bases, and 18 bases had no gene match. The CDR3 DNA reads as TGCGCCAGCGCCAAAGGTACAGGGGTAACTGAGGACACCGGGGAGCTGTTTTTT. This gives the protein CASAKGTGVTEDTGELFF.

This chain links TRBV6-6 with TRBJ2-1, with TRBD2 identical over 14 bases. The CDR3 spans 15 residues. Germline CDR1 is MNHNY and CDR2 is SVGAGI (reference sequence). J gave up 9 bases and V 5 bases, and 6 bases lay outside the gene matches. The CDR3: CASSRRLAGGGEQFF. The CDR3 bases are TGTGCCAGCAGTCGCCGACTAGCGGGGGGGGGTGAGCAGTTCTTC.

The chain carries TRBV5-1 and TRBJ2-7; D call uncertain. CDR1 is SGHRS and CDR2 is YFSETQ in the germline V gene. The CDR3 runs 14 residues. V lost 0 bases to trimming and J lost 2 bases, with 9 bases between them. Written as DNA, the CDR3 is TGCGCCAGCAGCTTGGGGGCGACTGCCTACGAGCAGTACTTC. Translated: CASSLGATAYEQYF.

This clone was recorded once. The chain employs TRBV11-2 and TRBJ2-7; D is undetermined. V lost 4 bases and J 4 bases, leaving 14 bases between the germline ends. Germline V CDR1 and CDR2: SGHAT, FQNNGV. The CDR3 has 14 residues. CDR3 DNA: TGTGCCAGCAGCTCAGCGCGAAGACTGTACGAGCAGTACTTC. It codes for CASSSARRLYEQYF.

The chain uses TRBV28 and TRBJ1-1; no reliable D call. Germline V gene lookup returns CDR1 MDHEN and CDR2 SYDVKM. V was pared by 5 bases and J by 1 base, with 11 bases between. The CDR3 covers 14 residues. As DNA, the CDR3 is TGTGCCAGCAGTATCCCCGGCGGGAACACTGAAGCTTTCTTT. Its translation: CASSIPGGNTEAFF. Together with reference TRBV28 and TRBJ1-1, the CDR3 gives the full variable domain: DVKVTQSSRYLVKRTGEKVFLECVQDMDHENMFWYRQDPGLGLRLIYFSYDVKMKEKGDIPEGYSVSREKKERFSLILESASTNQTSMYLCASSIPGGNTEAFFGQGTRLTVV.

The V and J genes are TRBV11-2 and TRBJ2-3; D could derive from TRBD1 or TRBD2 (6 bases each). V was clipped by 5 bases and J by 2 bases, with 20 bases between them. Germline V lookup: CDR1 SGHAT, CDR2 FQNNGV. The CDR3 length is 17 residues. The CDR3 protein is CASSAAVQGTLTDTQYF. The CDR3 coding sequence is TGTGCCAGCAGCGCCGCGGTGCAGGGGACTCTCACAGATACGCAGTATTTT. The full variable domain, with the rest looked up from reference TRBV11-2 and TRBJ2-3, is EAGVAQSPRYKIIEKRQSVAFWCNPISGHATLYWYQQILGQGPKLLIQFQNNGVVDDSQLPKDRFSAERLKGVDSTLKIQPAKLEDSAVYLCASSAAVQGTLTDTQYFGPGTRLTVL.

This clone was recorded only once. The rearrangement links TRBV19 to TRBJ2-1; 7 positions agree with TRBD2. Germline lookup yields CDR1 LNHDA and CDR2 SQIVND (reference sequence). After removal of 5 bases from V and 9 bases from J, the junction contained 10 bases not matched to a gene. The CDR3 is made up of 14 amino acids. The CDR3 DNA follows: TGTGCCAGTAGTCAGATGGGCGGGAGCGGTGAGCAGTTCTTC. Translated: CASSQMGGSGEQFF.

This clone was recorded a few times. Additional DNA sequences in this sample encode the identical CDR3. V and J are TRBV28 and TRBJ1-2, with a tentative D call TRBD1 (5 bases). Trimming pared 2 bases from V and 8 bases from J, leaving 9 bases between. This CDR3 is 12 amino acids long. Germline lookup yields CDR1 MDHEN and CDR2 SYDVKM. The CDR3 sequence: CASSLAGLGYTF. CDR3 sequence (DNA): TGTGCCAGCAGTTTAGCGGGACTCGGCTACACCTTC.